This T cell receptor beta chain was documented in a study of T cells after yellow fever vaccination. CDR3 length: 14 residues. Germline CDR1 is LGHNA and CDR2 is YNFKEQ. V was cut by 1 base and J by 2 bases, with 7 bases left in between. TCRdb called the 5' RACE reads again in MiXCR, with one record for every CDR3 protein. Among 120,000 or so distinct CDR3 sequences listed, almost 9% were seen once. Only a few counts were recorded for this clonotype. The sample consisted of CD8+ T cells sorted from PBMCs, taken on the day of the yellow fever booster vaccination. This clonotype was obtained from a man aged 18 to 29 who received the YFV17D yellow fever vaccine. The chain couples TRBV4-2 to TRBJ2-3, with a possible D match to TRBD2 (5 bases). The CDR3 nucleotides read TGTGCCAGCAGCCAAGCAGGACTCACAGATACGCAGTATTTT. It yields the protein CASSQAGLTDTQYF.